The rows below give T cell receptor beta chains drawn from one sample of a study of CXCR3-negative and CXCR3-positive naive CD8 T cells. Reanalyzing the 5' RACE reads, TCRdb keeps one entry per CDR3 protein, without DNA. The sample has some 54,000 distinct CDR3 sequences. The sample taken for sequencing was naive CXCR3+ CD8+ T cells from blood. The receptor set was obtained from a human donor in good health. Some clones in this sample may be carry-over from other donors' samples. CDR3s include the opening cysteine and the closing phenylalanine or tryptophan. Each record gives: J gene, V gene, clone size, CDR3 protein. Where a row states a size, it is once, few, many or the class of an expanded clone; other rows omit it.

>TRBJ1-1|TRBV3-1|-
CASKTHRVTEAFF
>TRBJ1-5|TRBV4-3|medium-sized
CASSQNRVGGNQPQHF
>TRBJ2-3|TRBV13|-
CASSSGTTSTDTQYF
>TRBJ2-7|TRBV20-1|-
CSARANRAPYEQYF
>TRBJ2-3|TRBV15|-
CATSIYGTGGTDTQYF
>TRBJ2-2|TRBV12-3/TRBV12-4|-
CAALAGGQGAGGELFF
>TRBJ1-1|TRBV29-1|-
CSAPTENTEAFF
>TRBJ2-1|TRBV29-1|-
CSVEDGVGGVAEGEQFF
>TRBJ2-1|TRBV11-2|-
CASSPTGTGDYEQFF
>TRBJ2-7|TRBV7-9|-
CASSLALTSGGYEQYF
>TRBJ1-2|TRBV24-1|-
CATSDFSLDGYTF
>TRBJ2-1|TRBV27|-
CASRGTGVYNEQFF
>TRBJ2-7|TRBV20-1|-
CSPSGTGAYEQYF
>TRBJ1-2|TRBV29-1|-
CSVALTGNYGYTF
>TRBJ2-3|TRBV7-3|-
CASSPGGLGLDTQYF
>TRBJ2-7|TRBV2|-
CASTPSGGVYEQYF
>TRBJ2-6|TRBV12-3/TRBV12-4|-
CASRLEGEEPGANVLTF
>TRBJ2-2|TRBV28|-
CASLPRLNTGELSF
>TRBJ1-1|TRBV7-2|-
CASSSQTGVNTEAFF
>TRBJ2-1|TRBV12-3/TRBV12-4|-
CASSSANEQFF
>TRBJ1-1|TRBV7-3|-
CASSPGVGAMNTEAFF
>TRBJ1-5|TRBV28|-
CASSFPGLDSQPQHF
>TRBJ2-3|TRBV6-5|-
CASTPTDRAWSDTQYF
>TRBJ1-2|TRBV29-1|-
CSVEQSYGYTF
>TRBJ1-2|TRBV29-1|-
CSVGGTSNINYGYTF
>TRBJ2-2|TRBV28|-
CASSLLGLAGINTGELFF
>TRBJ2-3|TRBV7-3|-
CASSLRTGGIDTQYF
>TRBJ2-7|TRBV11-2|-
CASSLAAGTFYEQYF
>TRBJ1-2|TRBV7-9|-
CASSLQGLYGYTF
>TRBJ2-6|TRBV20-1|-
CSARDMGGAFSGANVLTF
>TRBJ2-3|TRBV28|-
CASSLLRDNTDTQYF
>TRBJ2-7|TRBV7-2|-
CASSLPRTGGSYEQYF
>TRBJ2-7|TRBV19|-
CASSHTGSTYEQYF
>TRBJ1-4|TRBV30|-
CAWSATGWKEEKLFF
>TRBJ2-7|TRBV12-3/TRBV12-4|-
CASSPGTSYEQYF
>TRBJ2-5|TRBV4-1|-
CASSPRAAETQYF
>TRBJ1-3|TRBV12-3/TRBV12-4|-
CASSPSGGSGNTIYF
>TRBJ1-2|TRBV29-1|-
CSVQRVFIYGYTF
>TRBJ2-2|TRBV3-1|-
CASSQGAGVGELFF
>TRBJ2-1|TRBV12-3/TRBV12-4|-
CASSVETGNNEQFF
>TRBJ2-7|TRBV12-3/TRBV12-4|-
CASSLGFTAYEQYF
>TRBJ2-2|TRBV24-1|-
CATSDQNTGELFF
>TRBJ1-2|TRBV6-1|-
CASSDRGTYTF
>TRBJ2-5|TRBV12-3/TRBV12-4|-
CASSLLGLAKSSEETQYF
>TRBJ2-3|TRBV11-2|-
CASSSLVGRTDTQYF
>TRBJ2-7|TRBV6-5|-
CASSGTSGGADEQYF
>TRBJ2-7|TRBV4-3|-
CASSQDRAPPSPYEQYF
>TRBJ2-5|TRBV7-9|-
CASSLTSGGPQETQYF
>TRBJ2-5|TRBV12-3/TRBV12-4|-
CTSSTVHRYQETQYF
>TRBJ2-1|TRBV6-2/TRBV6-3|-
CASSYSSSGFYAEQFF
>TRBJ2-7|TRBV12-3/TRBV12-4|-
CASRGRNSYEQYF
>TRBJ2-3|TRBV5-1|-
CASSPPGAPIDTQYF
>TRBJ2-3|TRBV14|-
CASSHYVTDTQYF
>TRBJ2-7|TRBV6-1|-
CASREGTGPYEQYF
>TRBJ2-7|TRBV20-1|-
CSARFASANEQYF
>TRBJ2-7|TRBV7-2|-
CASSHGLARGEQYF
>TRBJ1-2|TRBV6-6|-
CASSYPYQDFATYGYTF
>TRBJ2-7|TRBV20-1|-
CSAKGLNSYEQYF
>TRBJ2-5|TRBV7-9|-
CASSLGTGPPETQYF
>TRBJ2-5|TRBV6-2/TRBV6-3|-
CASSWKETQYF